The next 19 T cell receptor beta chains were all read from a single sample in a study of blood T cells in healthy people across ages. Primed by a sample-barcoded 5' primer and a J-beta primer mix, a second PCR proceeded for about 7 to 11 cycles. TCRdb reprocessed the 5' RACE reads via MiXCR and lists one record per CDR3 protein. The table includes 450,000 to 600,000 distinct CDR3 sequences, around a quarter detected once. The same data also contributed to another study, on T cells of mothers and their children.

The sample comprised blood. The receptors stem from a boy aged 2-9 years in good health.

CDR3 DNA sequence: TGTGCCAGCAGCCCCCCGGGGGGATGGTTAGAGACCCAGTACTTC. Translating gives CASSPPGGWLETQYF. The chain has TRBV6-1 and TRBJ2-5; TRBD2 matches 7 bases. Germline V gene sequence: CDR1 MNHNS, CDR2 SASEGT. The length of the CDR3 is 15 residues. The V and J ends lost 6 bases and 4 bases, in that order; junction bases with no gene match: 11.

This clonotype came up a few times. V usage is TRBV12-3 or TRBV12-4 and J usage is TRBJ2-1; D remains ambiguous. Trimming left V 7 bases short and J 0 bases short, with 7 bases between. The CDR3 runs 13 residues. In DNA, the CDR3 is TGTGCCAGCACACAGAGCTCCTACAATGAGCAGTTCTTC. This codes for CASTQSSYNEQFF.

Only a few counts were recorded for this clonotype. The rearrangement joins TRBV7-8 to TRBJ1-2, with D perhaps matching TRBD1 (6 bases). Trimming removed 3 bases from V and 7 bases from J, with 18 bases in between. Germline loops: CDR1 SGHVS, CDR2 FQNEAQ. This CDR3 is 15 amino acids long. In DNA form, the CDR3 reads TGTGCCAGCAGCTTCTCGTGGAGGCCAGGGGTTGGCTACACCTTC. Its protein product is CASSFSWRPGVGYTF.

The CDR3 reads CASSLDRGHSGNTIYF. In DNA, the CDR3 is TGCGCCAGCAGCTTGGACAGGGGGCACTCTGGAAACACCATATATTTT. The chain uses TRBV5-1 and TRBJ1-3; 9 bases fit TRBD1. Germline V gene sequence: CDR1 SGHRS, CDR2 YFSETQ. Trimming took 0 bases from V and 0 from J; bases not matched to a gene: 1. CDR3 length: 16 residues.

The chain recombines TRBV24-1 with TRBJ2-1; TRBD2 matches at 9 bases. Germline CDR1 and CDR2: KGHDR and SFDVKD. This CDR3 has 14 amino acids. Germline trimming cut 9 bases from V and 7 bases from J; bases unmatched to any gene: 9. CDR3 nucleotides: TGTGCCACCTTTCGGGGTAGCGGGAGTAATGAGCAGTTCTTC. Its protein is CATFRGSGSNEQFF.

This rearrangement joins TRBV10-3 to TRBJ2-5; possibly TRBD2 for D (5 bases). The DNA end is a closer match to TRBJ2-1, so the J assignment may be wrong. Germline CDR1 reads ENHRY; CDR2 reads SYGVKD. There are 13 residues in the CDR3. CDR3 in DNA: TGTGCCATCAGTGCACTAGTGGACAATGAGCAGTTCTTC. Protein: CAISALVDNEQFF.

This sequence joins TRBV5-1 and TRBJ2-6; possibly TRBD2 for D (5 bases). Looked up from germline, CDR1 is SGHRS and CDR2 is YFSETQ. The CDR3 consists of 17 residues. V was clipped by 0 bases and J by 0 bases, with 10 bases between them. The CDR3 coding sequence is TGCGCCAGCAGCTTGGTTCTGGGAGCCTCTGGGGCCAACGTCCTGACTTTC. It is translated as CASSLVLGASGANVLTF.

J is TRBJ1-4 and V is TRBV20-1; the D gene is possibly TRBD1 (6 bases). Per the germline V gene, CDR1 is DFQATT and CDR2 is SNEGSKA (reference sequence). The length of the CDR3 is 15 residues. The V end lost 0 bases, the J end lost 7 bases, and 15 bases lay between the germline ends. CDR3 sequence (DNA): TGCAGTGCTAGAGATCGGGGGGGGCCTTTTGAAAAACTGTTTTTT. It specifies CSARDRGGPFEKLFF.

This chain links TRBV19 with TRBJ2-3, with D hard to call. The CDR3 length is 13 residues. V dropped 6 bases and J dropped 8 bases, with 15 bases sitting between them. Looked up from germline, CDR1 is LNHDA and CDR2 is SQIVND (reference sequence). The CDR3 DNA is TGTGCCAGTAGCCCATTGGTTGGCGCTACGCAGTATTTT. Protein sequence: CASSPLVGATQYF.

V usage is TRBV7-7 and J usage is TRBJ2-5, with 10 positions matching TRBD2. CDR1 is SSHAT, CDR2 FNYEAQ, per germline (reference sequence). The CDR3 has 17 amino acids. The junction had 7 bases not matched to a gene; V was cut back by 3 bases and J by 0 bases. The CDR3 reads CASSLGTSAPYQETQYF. CDR3 nucleotides: TGTGCCAGCAGCTTGGGGACTAGCGCCCCATACCAAGAGACCCAGTACTTC. Full variable domain (outside the CDR3, taken from reference TRBV7-7 and TRBJ2-5): GAGVSQSPRYKVTKRGQDVTLRCDPISSHATLYWYQQALGQGPEFLTYFNYEAQPDKSGLPSDRFSAERPEGSISTLTIQRTEQRDSAMYRCASSLGTSAPYQETQYFGPGTRLLVL.

A few counts support this clonotype. The chain is built from TRBV14 and TRBJ2-5, with 7 bases lining up with TRBD1. The V and J ends lost 6 bases and 5 bases, in that order; junction bases with no gene match: 9. Germline CDR1 and CDR2: SGHDN and FVKESK. The CDR3 consists of 14 residues. This chain's CDR3 is CASSLNRGEETQYF. As DNA, the CDR3 is TGTGCCAGCAGTCTTAACAGGGGAGAGGAGACCCAGTACTTC.

The chain is built from TRBV5-1 and TRBJ2-2, with unresolved D. This CDR3 is built from 17 residues. The V and J ends lost 1 base and 0 bases respectively, with 13 bases between them. Germline values: CDR1 SGHRS, CDR2 YFSETQ. The CDR3 coding sequence is TGCGCCAGCAGCTTGAGGAGTGAAGGATCGAACACCGGGGAGCTGTTTTTT. Translated: CASSLRSEGSNTGELFF.

The chain is built from TRBV7-8 and TRBJ2-1, with 11 bases fitting TRBD2. Unmatched junction bases numbered 7, after V lost 5 bases and J lost 1 base. Germline values: CDR1 SGHVS, CDR2 FQNEAQ. The CDR3 loop spans 17 amino acids. CDR3 residues: CASSPGTSGLSYNEQFF. The CDR3, as DNA: TGTGCCAGCAGCCCCGGGACTAGCGGACTATCCTACAATGAGCAGTTCTTC.

This chain joins TRBV10-3 and TRBJ1-3; perhaps TRBD1 as D (5 bases). CDR3 length equals 16 residues. Germline-derived CDR1 and CDR2 are ENHRY and SYGVKD. Trimming stripped 3 bases from V and 4 bases from J, with 16 bases between. In DNA, the CDR3 is TGTGCCATCAGTGATTCCGTCAGGGTGGAAGGAAACACCATATATTTT. This sequence encodes CAISDSVRVEGNTIYF.

This clonotype was seen a handful of times. This chain links TRBV7-2 with TRBJ2-2; TRBD1 might be the D (5 bases). The CDR3 spans 15 residues. Deletions cut 5 bases from V and 1 base from J, with 11 bases between. The germline gives CDR1 SGHTA, CDR2 FQGNSA. CDR3 nucleotides: TGTGCCAGCAGCAAGACAGCCTTGAACACCGGGGAGCTGTTTTTT. Protein: CASSKTALNTGELFF.

The rearrangement links TRBV7-3 to TRBJ2-7; TRBD2 agrees at 10 bases. From germline, CDR1 is SGHTA and CDR2 FQGTGA. The ends lost 5 bases at V and 7 bases at J; junction bases unmatched: 8. The CDR3 runs 14 residues. CDR3 amino acids: CASSHLAGDGEQYF. CDR3 coding DNA: TGTGCCAGCAGCCACCTAGCGGGAGACGGTGAGCAGTACTTC.

The chain employs TRBV7-9 and TRBJ1-1; 8 bases agree with TRBD1. Germline CDR1 is SEHNR and CDR2 is FQNEAQ (reference sequence). Unmatched junction bases numbered 5, after V lost 5 bases and J lost 0 bases. There are 15 residues in the CDR3. CDR3 amino acids: CASSVQGAMNTEAFF. CDR3 nucleotide sequence: TGTGCCAGCAGCGTGCAGGGGGCCATGAACACTGAAGCTTTCTTT.

This clonotype was seen more than once but under ten times. This rearrangement joins TRBV12-3 or TRBV12-4 to TRBJ2-4; 7 bases agree with TRBD2. After removal of 5 bases from V and 3 bases from J, the junction contained 10 bases not matched to a gene. The CDR3 extends over 16 amino acids. The CDR3 DNA sequence: TGTGCCAGCAGTCTCGGACGGGGGGACGGCAAAAACATTCAGTACTTC. This sequence encodes CASSLGRGDGKNIQYF.

This sequence joins TRBV7-9 and TRBJ2-5; D may be TRBD1 (5 bases). Between the trimmed V and J ends, which lost 5 bases and 5 bases, there was a span of 18 bases. Looked up from germline, CDR1 is SEHNR and CDR2 is FQNEAQ (reference sequence). This CDR3 region has 15 residues. The CDR3 sequence is CASSPRGAPRETQYF. CDR3 DNA sequence: TGTGCCAGCAGCCCAAGGGGCGCACCACGGGAGACCCAGTACTTC.